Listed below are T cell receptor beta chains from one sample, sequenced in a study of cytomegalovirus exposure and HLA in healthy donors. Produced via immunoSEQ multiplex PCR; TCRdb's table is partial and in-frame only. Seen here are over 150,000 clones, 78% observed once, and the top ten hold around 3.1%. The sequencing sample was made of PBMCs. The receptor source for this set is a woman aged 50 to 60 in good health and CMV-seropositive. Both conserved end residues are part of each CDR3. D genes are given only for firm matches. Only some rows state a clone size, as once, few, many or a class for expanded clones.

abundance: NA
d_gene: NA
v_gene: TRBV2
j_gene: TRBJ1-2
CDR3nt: TGTGCCAGCAGCGCGCAAGGAGGGGCGGGAGGCTACACCTTC
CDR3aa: CASSAQGGAGGYTF

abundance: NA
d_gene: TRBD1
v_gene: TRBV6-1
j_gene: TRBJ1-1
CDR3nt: TGTGCCAGCAGGGCACGGGACAGGGGCACTGAAGCTTTCTTT
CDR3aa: CASRARDRGTEAFF

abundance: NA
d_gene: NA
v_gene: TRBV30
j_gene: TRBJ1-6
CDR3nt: TGTGCCTGGAGTGCCAGGGGTGGTTCACCCCTCCACTTT
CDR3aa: CAWSARGGSPLHF

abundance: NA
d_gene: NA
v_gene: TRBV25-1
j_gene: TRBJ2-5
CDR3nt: TGTGCCAGCAGTGAACCCAGGGGCCCAGGCGAGACCCAGTACTTC
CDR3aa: CASSEPRGPGETQYF

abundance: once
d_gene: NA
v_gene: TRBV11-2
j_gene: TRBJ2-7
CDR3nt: TGTGCCAGCAGCTTAGGAGGGATCTCCTACGAGCAGTACTTC
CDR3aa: CASSLGGISYEQYF

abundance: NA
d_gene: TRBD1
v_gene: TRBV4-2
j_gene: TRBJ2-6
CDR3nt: TGTGCCAGCAGCCAACAGGGACAGTTTTATTTCTCTGGGGCCAACGGCCTGACTTTC
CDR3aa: CASSQQGQFYFSGANGLTF

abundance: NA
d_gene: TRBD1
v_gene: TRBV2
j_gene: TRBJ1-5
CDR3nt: TGTGCCAGCAGTCGGGGGGGGGCTAGGGGGCAGGGGCAGCCCCAGCATTTT
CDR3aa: CASSRGGARGQGQPQHF

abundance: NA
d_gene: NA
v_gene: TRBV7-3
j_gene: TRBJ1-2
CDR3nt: TGTGCCAGCAGCTTAGGAAGCGGGGTCCATGGCTACACCTTC
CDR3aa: CASSLGSGVHGYTF

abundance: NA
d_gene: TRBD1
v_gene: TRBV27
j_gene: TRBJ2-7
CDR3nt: TGTGCCAGCAGTCCCACACCCGTCGGACAGGGAGAGGCCTACGAGCAGTACTTC
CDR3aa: CASSPTPVGQGEAYEQYF

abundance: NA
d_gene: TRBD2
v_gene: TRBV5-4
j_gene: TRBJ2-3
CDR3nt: TGTGCCAGCAGCTCCCGGGGGGTCACAGATACGCAGTATTTT
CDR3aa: CASSSRGVTDTQYF

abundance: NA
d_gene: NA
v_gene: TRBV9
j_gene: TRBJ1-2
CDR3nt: TGTGCCAGCAGCCCCGGGGGGGCGAGGGCTGACTATGGCTACACCTTC
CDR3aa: CASSPGGARADYGYTF

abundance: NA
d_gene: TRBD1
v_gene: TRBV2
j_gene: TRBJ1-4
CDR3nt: TGTGCCAGCAGTGAAGTGCGGACAGGGGAAGAAAAACTGTTTTTT
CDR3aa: CASSEVRTGEEKLFF

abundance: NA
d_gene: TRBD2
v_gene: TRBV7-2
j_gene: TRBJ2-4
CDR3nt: TGTGCCAGCAGCTTAACTGCGGGAGGGCTCGGCAAAAACATTCAGTACTTC
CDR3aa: CASSLTAGGLGKNIQYF

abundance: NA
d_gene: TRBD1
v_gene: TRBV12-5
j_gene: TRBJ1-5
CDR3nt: TGTGCTAGTGGTTTGGTAGTGTCACAGGGGTATGCTCAGCCCCAGCATTTT
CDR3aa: CASGLVVSQGYAQPQHF

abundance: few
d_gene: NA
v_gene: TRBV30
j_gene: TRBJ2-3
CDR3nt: TGTGCCTGGAGTGTACAGGATACGCAGTATTTT
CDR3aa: CAWSVQDTQYF

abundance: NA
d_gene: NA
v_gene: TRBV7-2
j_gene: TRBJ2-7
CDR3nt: TGTGCCAGCAGCCCTACAGGAGCTTACGAGCAGTACTTC
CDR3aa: CASSPTGAYEQYF

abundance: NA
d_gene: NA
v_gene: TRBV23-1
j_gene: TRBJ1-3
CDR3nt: TGCGCCAGCAGTCACCCGGAGACCGACGGAAACACCATATATTTT
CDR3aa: CASSHPETDGNTIYF

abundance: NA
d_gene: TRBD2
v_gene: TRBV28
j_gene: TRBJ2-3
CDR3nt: TGTGCCAGCAGTTTATTACTCCCGGGACTAGCGGGAGGGCCGAACCAGGCAGATACGCAGTATTTT
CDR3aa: CASSLLLPGLAGGPNQADTQYF

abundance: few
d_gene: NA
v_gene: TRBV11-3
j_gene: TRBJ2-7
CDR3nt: TGTGCCAGCAGCTTAGCAGGGGGGCCAGGCCTCGCCGAGCAGTACTTC
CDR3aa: CASSLAGGPGLAEQYF

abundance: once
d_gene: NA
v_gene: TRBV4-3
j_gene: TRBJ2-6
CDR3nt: TGCGCCAGCAGCCGACTGACTTCTGGGGCCAACGTCCTGACTTTC
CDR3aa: CASSRLTSGANVLTF

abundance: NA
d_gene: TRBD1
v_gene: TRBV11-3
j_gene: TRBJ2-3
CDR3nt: TGTGCCAGCAGCCCTGGGACAGCCTCAGATACGCAGTATTTT
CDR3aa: CASSPGTASDTQYF

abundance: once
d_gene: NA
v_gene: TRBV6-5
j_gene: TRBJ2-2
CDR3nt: TGTGCCAGCAGTTATACCCCCCGGACCGGGGAGCTGTTTTTT
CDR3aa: CASSYTPRTGELFF

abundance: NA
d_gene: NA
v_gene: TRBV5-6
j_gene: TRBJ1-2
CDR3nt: TGTGCCAGCAGCCCAATGGGGGGTAGCTATGGCTACACCTTC
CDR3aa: CASSPMGGSYGYTF

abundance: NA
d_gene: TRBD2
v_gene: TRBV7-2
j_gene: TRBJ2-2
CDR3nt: TGTGCCAGCAGCTTAGTGGGCCTAGCGGGGGTGAACACCGGGGAGCTGTTTTTT
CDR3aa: CASSLVGLAGVNTGELFF

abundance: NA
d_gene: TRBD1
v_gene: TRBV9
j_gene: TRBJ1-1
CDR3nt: TGTGCCAGCAGCGTCACAGGGGTGAACACTGAAGCTTTCTTT
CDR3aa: CASSVTGVNTEAFF

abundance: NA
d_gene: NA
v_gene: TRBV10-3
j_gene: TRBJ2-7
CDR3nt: TGTGCCATCGTTGAACGGGATCGATGGTACTTC
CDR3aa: CAIVERDRWYF

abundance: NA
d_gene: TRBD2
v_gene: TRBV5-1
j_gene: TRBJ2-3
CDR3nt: TGCGCCAGCAGCTTGCTAGCGGGAGGTAGTCCCAAAGATACGCAGTATTTT
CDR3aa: CASSLLAGGSPKDTQYF

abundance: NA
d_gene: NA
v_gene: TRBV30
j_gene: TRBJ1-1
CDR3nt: TGTGCCTGGAGTGTACTGTGGGAGTCCACTGAAGCTTTCTTT
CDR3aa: CAWSVLWESTEAFF

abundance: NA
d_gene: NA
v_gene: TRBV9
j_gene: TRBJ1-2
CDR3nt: TGTGCCAGCAGCCGACAGCTCTATGGCTACACCTTC
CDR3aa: CASSRQLYGYTF

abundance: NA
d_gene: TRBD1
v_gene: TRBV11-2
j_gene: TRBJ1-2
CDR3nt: TGTGCCAGCAGCAGCCTTCGTTTTACAGGGGGGCTTGGGTATGGCTACACCTTC
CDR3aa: CASSSLRFTGGLGYGYTF

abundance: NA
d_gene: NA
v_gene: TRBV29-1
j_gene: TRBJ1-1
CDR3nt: TGCAGCGAAAGGACAGATCCGAACACTGAAGCTTTCTTT
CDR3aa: CSERTDPNTEAFF

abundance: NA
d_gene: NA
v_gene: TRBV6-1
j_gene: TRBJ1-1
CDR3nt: TGTGCCAGCAGCAAAGAAGCGAACACTGAAGCTTTCTTT
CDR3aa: CASSKEANTEAFF

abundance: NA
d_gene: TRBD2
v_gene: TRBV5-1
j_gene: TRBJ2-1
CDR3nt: TGCGCCAGCAGCCCGGGGGGTGGCACCTCGAGCTCCTACAATGAGCAGTTCTTC
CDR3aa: CASSPGGGTSSSYNEQFF

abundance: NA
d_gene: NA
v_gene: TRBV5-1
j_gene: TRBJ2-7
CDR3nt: TGCGCCAGCAGCGCGCTGAGGGCAGCCCCAGGCGAGCAGTACTTC
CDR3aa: CASSALRAAPGEQYF

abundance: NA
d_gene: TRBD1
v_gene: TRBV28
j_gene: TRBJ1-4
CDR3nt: TGTGCCAGCAGTTTACCGGGACAGGGGAATGAAAAACTGTTTTTT
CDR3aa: CASSLPGQGNEKLFF

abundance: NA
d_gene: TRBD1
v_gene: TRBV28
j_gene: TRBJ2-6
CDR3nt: TGTGCCAGCAGTGAACAGGGGGCCTCTGGGGCCAACGTCCTGACTTTC
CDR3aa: CASSEQGASGANVLTF

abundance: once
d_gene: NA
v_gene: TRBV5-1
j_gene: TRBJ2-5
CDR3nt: TGCGCCAGCAGCCCCTACCCGGACAGAGGACAAGAGACCCAGTACTTC
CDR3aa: CASSPYPDRGQETQYF

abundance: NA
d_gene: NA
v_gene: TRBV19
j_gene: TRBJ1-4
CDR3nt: TGTGCCAGTAGTATAACGGGGGTCGCGGAAAAACTGTTTTTT
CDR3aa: CASSITGVAEKLFF

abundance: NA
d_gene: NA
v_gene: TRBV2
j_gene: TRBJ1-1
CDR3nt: TGTGCCAGCAGAGGCAGTCAGGGCCCGAACACTGAAGCTTTCTTT
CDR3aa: CASRGSQGPNTEAFF

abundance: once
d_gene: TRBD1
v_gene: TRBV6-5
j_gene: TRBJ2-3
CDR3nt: TGTGCCAGCAGTTACTCGGACAGGGGTTCCGATACGCAGTATTTT
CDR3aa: CASSYSDRGSDTQYF

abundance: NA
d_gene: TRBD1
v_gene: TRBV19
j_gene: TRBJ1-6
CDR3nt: TGTGCCAGTAGTATAGGAGGGGGCCCTACTGGACCCCTCCACTTT
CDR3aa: CASSIGGGPTGPLHF

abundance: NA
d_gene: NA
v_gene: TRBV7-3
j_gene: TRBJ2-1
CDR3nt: TGTGCCAGCAGCTTAGGGACAAACTACAATGAGCAGTTCTTC
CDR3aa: CASSLGTNYNEQFF

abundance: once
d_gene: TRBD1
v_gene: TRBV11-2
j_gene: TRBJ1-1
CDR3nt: TGTGCCAGCAGCCCCCGGACAGGGGGGAACACTGAAGCTTTCTTT
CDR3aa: CASSPRTGGNTEAFF

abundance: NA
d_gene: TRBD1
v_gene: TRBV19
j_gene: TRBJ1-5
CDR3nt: TGTGCCAGTAGAGTGACAGGGGACAATCAGCCCCAGCATTTT
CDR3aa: CASRVTGDNQPQHF

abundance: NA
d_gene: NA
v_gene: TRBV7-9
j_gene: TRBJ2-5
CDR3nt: TGTGCCAGCAGCTCACCGGACAGACAAGAGACCCAGTACTTC
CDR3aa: CASSSPDRQETQYF

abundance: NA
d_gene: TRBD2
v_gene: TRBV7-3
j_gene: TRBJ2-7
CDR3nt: TGTGCCAGCGCCCTGACTAGCGGGAGTGGTTACGAGCAGTACTTC
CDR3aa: CASALTSGSGYEQYF

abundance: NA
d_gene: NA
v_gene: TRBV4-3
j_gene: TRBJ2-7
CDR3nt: TGCGCCAGCAGCCAAGATCACGACACCCCGTCCTACGAGCAGTACTTC
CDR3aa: CASSQDHDTPSYEQYF

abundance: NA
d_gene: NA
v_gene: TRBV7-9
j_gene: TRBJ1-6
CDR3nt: TGTGCCAGCAGCTTAGCACAGGGCTATTCACCCCTCCACTTT
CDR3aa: CASSLAQGYSPLHF